Given below is one T cell receptor (beta chain) in context. Its antigen is unidentified. The data are from a study of T cell repertoires in cytomegalovirus infection. Turning to the study itself: Evidence of both CMV infection and a matching HLA type came from public TCR beta signatures.

CDR3 length: 13 residues. The V and J ends lost 4 bases and 8 bases respectively, with 15 bases between them. The germline V gene has CDR1 SGHKS and CDR2 YYEKEE (reference sequence). Points from the study as a whole: Ex vivo, HLA-C-restricted CMV-specific TCR beta clonotypes prevailed over the rest of the response.

TCRdb itself ran the reads through MiXCR, one entry per CDR3 protein. The sample holds around 710,000 distinct CDR3 sequences; 25% to 30% are singletons and the top ten take about an eighth. The TCR was taken from a human donor in good health (CMV status not recorded). Some clones in this sample may be carry-over from other donors' samples. Sequenced material: cultured CD8+ T cells from PBMCs, taken from culture after CMV antigen stimulation. The rearrangement uses TRBV5-5 and TRBJ1-2; D remains unclear. CDR3 DNA sequence: TGTGCCAGCAGCCTACCGGGAGCTCCGGGCTACACCTTC. This codes for CASSLPGAPGYTF.